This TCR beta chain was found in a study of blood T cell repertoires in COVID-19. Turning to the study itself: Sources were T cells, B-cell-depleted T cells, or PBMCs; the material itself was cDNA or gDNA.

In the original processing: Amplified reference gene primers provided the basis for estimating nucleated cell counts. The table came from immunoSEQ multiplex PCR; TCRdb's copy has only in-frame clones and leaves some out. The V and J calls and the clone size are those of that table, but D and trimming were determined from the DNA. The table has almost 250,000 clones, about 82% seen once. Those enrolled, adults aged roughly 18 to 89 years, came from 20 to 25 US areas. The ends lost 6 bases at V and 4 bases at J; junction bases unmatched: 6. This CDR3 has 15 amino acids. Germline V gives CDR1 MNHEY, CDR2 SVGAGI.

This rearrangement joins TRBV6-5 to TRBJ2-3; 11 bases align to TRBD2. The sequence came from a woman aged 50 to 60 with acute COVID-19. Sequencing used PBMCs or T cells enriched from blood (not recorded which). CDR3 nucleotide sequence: TGTGCCAGCAGAGATAGCGGGGGGGCCCCAGATACGCAGTATTTT. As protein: CASRDSGGAPDTQYF.